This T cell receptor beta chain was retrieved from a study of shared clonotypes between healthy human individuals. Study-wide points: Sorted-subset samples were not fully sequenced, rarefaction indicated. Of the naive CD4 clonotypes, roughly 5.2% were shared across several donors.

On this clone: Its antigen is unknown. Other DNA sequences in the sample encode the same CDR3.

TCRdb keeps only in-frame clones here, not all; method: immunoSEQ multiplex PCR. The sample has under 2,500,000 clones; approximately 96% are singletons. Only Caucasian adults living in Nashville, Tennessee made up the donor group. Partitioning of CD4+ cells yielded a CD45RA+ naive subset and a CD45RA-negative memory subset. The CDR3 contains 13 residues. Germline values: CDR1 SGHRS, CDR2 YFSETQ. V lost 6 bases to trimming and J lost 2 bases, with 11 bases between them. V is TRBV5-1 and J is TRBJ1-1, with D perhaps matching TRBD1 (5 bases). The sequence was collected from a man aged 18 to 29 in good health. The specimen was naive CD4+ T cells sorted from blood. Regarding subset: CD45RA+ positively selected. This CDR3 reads CASTPQGNTEAFF. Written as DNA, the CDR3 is TGCGCCAGCACACCTCAGGGTAACACTGAAGCTTTCTTT.